Listed below are T cell receptor beta chains from one sample, sequenced in a study of untreated major depressive disorder. Sequencing used immunoSEQ multiplex PCR; TCRdb keeps in-frame clones, though not all of them. The sample yields around 13,000 clones, approximately 90% seen once. Sequenced material: CD4+ T cells from PBMCs. Every receptor here comes from a woman aged 25 to 39 with major depressive disorder. CDR3s include the opening cysteine and the closing phenylalanine or tryptophan. Each record gives: D gene, clone size, J gene, V gene, CDR3 DNA, CDR3 protein. The D gene is left open where the match is weak. A row's size may be missing; if present it is once, few, many or a size class.

>NA|NA|TRBJ2-2|TRBV6-6
TGTGCCAGCAGTTCAGGTCTGGCCGGGGAGCTGTTTTTT
CASSSGLAGELFF
>TRBD1|NA|TRBJ1-1|TRBV29-1
TGCAGCGTCTTTGTGACAGGGTTTGTCACTGAAGCTTTCTTT
CSVFVTGFVTEAFF
>TRBD1|NA|TRBJ1-5|TRBV6-1
TGTGCCAGCACCTATGACAGGGTTGGAAATCAGCCCCAGCATTTT
CASTYDRVGNQPQHF
>TRBD2|NA|TRBJ2-1|TRBV10-1
TGCGCCAGCAGTGAGTCGAGAAGCGGGAACCACAATGAGCAGTTCTTC
CASSESRSGNHNEQFF
>TRBD1|once|TRBJ2-3|TRBV5-5
TGTGCCAGCAGCCAAACAGGGGGGATGACAGATACGCAGTATTTT
CASSQTGGMTDTQYF
>TRBD2|few|TRBJ2-1|TRBV15
TGTGCCACCAGCAGAGATAGTCCTAGCGGGAGCGTGAGGTCCTACAATGAGCAGTTCTTC
CATSRDSPSGSVRSYNEQFF
>NA|NA|TRBJ1-2|TRBV5-8
TGTGCCAGCAGCTTGTCCCAGGTATATGGCTACACCTTC
CASSLSQVYGYTF
>TRBD2|NA|TRBJ2-5|TRBV4-1
TGCGCCAGCAGCCAGAGGACTAGCGGGAGGGCAGAAGAGACCCAGTACTTC
CASSQRTSGRAEETQYF
>TRBD2|NA|TRBJ2-4|TRBV29-1
TGCAGCGTTGAACTAGCGGGAAACATTCAGTACTTC
CSVELAGNIQYF
>NA|NA|TRBJ1-2|TRBV27
TGTGCCAGCAGTTTACTTCAGGGTAAGGATGGCTACACCTTC
CASSLLQGKDGYTF
>NA|once|TRBJ1-4|TRBV5-6
TGTGCCAGCAGCTTGGACGTGCAGGGAAGAGAAAAACTGTTTTTT
CASSLDVQGREKLFF
>TRBD2|NA|TRBJ2-1|TRBV19
TGTGCCGTAAACGGCGGGAGATCCTACAATGAGCAGTTCTTC
CAVNGGRSYNEQFF
>NA|NA|TRBJ2-7|TRBV30
TGTGCCTGGAGGGTCACGGTTTCCTACGAGCAGTACTTC
CAWRVTVSYEQYF
>TRBD1|NA|TRBJ2-7|TRBV5-4
TGTGCCAGCAAAAGCGGACAGGGAAGGTCCGAGCAGTACTTC
CASKSGQGRSEQYF
>TRBD2|once|TRBJ2-7|TRBV4-3
TGCGCCAGCAGCCACCGGACTAGCGGGAGTCGGGAGCAGTACTTC
CASSHRTSGSREQYF
>TRBD1|few|TRBJ1-1|TRBV4-2
TGTGCCAGCAGCCAAACTGGACAGGGAAGAAGCACTGAAGCTTTCTTT
CASSQTGQGRSTEAFF
>TRBD1|NA|TRBJ2-1|TRBV7-9
TGTGCCAGCAGCCCCGGGACAGGCTACAATGAGCAGTTCTTC
CASSPGTGYNEQFF
>TRBD1|NA|TRBJ2-7|TRBV9
TGTGCCAGCAGCGTAGGGATGGGACAGGGGGAACACGAGCAGTACTTC
CASSVGMGQGEHEQYF
>NA|NA|TRBJ1-4|TRBV6-5
TGTGCCAGCAGAACCCCAGGGAGCTCCAATGAAAAACTGTTTTTT
CASRTPGSSNEKLFF
>TRBD1|NA|TRBJ1-1|TRBV6-5
TGTGCCAGCAGTTCCGCAGGGGGCGCGGTCACTGAAGCTTTCTTT
CASSSAGGAVTEAFF
>TRBD2|NA|TRBJ2-5|TRBV7-2
TGTGCCAGCAGCCTTCTAGCGGGAGGGACCCAAGAGACCCAGTACTTC
CASSLLAGGTQETQYF
>TRBD2|few|TRBJ2-7|TRBV7-2
TGTGCCAGCAGCTCCGCCGGGACTAGCGGATACGAGCAGTACTTC
CASSSAGTSGYEQYF
>NA|NA|TRBJ1-5|TRBV6-5
TGTGCCAGCGGACCGAGGGGCGCTCCCCAGCATTTT
CASGPRGAPQHF
>TRBD2|NA|TRBJ2-7|TRBV15
TGTGCCACCAGCAGAGATTCTCCAGGAACTAGCGGGGGGTACGAGCAGTACTTC
CATSRDSPGTSGGYEQYF
>NA|few|TRBJ2-7|TRBV12-5
TGTGCTAGTGGTTCTTATAGGGCCTACGAGCAGTACTTC
CASGSYRAYEQYF
>TRBD2|once|TRBJ2-7|TRBV7-2
TGTGCCAGCAGCCCCGGACTAGCGAACTTCTACGAGCAGTACTTC
CASSPGLANFYEQYF
>NA|NA|TRBJ2-5|TRBV6-1
TGTGCCAGCAGTGAATCGGTTTTCGGTAAAGAGACCCAGTACTTC
CASSESVFGKETQYF